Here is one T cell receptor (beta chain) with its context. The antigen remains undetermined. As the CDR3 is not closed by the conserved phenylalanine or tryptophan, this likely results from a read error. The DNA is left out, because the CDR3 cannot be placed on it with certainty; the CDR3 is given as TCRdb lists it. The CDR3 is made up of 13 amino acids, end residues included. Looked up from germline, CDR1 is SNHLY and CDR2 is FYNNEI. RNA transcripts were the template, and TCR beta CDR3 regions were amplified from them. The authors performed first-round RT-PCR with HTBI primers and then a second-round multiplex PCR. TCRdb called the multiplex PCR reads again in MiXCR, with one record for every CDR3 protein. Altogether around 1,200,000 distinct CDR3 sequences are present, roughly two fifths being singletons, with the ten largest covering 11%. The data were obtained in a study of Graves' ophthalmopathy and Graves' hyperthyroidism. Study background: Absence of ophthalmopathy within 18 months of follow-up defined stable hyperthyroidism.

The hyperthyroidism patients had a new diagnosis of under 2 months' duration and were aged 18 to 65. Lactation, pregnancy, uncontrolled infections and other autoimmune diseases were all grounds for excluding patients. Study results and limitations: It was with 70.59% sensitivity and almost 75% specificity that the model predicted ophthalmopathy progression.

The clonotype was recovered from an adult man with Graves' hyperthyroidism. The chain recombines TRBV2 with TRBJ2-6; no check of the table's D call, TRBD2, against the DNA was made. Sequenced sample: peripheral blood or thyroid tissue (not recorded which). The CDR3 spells CASSDLRGGVIDT.